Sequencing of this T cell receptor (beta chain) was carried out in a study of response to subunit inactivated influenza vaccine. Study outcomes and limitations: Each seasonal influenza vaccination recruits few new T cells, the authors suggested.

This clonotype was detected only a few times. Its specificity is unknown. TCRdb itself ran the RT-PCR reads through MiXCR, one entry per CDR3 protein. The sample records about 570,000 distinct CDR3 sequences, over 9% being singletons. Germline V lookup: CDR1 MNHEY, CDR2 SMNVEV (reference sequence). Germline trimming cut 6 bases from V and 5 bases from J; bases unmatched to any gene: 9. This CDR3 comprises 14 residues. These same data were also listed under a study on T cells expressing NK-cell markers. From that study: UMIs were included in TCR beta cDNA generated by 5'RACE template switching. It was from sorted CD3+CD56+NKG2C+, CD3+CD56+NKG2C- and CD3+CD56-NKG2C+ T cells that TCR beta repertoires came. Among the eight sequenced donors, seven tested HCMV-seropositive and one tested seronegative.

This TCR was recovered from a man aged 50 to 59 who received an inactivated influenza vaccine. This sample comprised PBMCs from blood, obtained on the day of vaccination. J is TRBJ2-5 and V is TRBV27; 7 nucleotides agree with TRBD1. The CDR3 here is CASSIGWGQETQYF. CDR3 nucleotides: TGTGCCAGCAGCATAGGGTGGGGACAGGAGACCCAGTACTTC.